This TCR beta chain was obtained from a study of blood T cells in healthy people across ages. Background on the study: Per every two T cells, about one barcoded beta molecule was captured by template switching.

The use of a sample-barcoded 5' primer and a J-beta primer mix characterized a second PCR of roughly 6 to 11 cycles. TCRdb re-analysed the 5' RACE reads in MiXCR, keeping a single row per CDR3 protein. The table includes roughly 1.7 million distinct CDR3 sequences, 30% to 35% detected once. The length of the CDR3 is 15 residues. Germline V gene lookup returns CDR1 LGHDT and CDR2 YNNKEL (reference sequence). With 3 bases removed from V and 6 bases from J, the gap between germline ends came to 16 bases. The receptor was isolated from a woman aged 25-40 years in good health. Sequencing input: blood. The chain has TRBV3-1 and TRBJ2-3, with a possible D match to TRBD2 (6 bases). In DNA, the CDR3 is TGTGCCAGCAGCCAGGGCGGGACTCGAGGGGATACGCAGTATTTT. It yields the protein CASSQGGTRGDTQYF.